This passage covers 18 T cell receptor beta chains from one sample sequenced in a study of cytomegalovirus exposure and HLA in healthy donors. In the PCR, 60 Vbeta and 13 Jbeta primers were used. Using immunoSEQ multiplex PCR, the repertoire was profiled, and TCRdb retains in-frame clones only, with some absent. The sample has around 160,000 clones; roughly 77% are singletons. Sequenced input: PBMCs. The origin of the receptors is a man aged 45-65 years in good health and CMV-seropositive.

The chain recombines TRBV7-6 with TRBJ2-3; TRBD2 matches at 12 bases. The germline V gene encodes CDR1 SGHVS and CDR2 FNYEAQ. The trim removed 4 bases at V and 5 bases at J, leaving 10 bases unmatched. This CDR3 contains 17 residues. The CDR3, as DNA: TGTGCCAGCAGCTCCTTTGCTAGCGGGGGGGCTATAGATACGCAGTATTTT. Translation: CASSSFASGGAIDTQYF.

The V gene is TRBV5-6, the J gene TRBJ2-2; 8 bases are shared with TRBD1. The V segment lost 3 bases and the J segment 1 base; nucleotides outside the gene matches: 2. Germline V gives CDR1 SGHDT, CDR2 YYEEEE. The CDR3 is made up of 15 amino acids. CDR3 residues: CASSSGQGNTGELFF. The DNA for the CDR3 is TGTGCCAGCAGCTCCGGACAGGGGAACACCGGGGAGCTGTTTTTT.

This clone came up once. The chain uses TRBV6-1 and TRBJ2-3; a possible D gene is TRBD2 (5 bases). CDR1 and CDR2 (germline): MNHNS, SASEGT. This CDR3 region has 13 residues. V was trimmed by 7 bases and J by 2 bases, leaving 10 bases between them. The CDR3 DNA follows: TGTGCCAGCACGGGAACCTCCACAGATACGCAGTATTTT. Its protein product is CASTGTSTDTQYF.

This clone was counted only a few times. The chain links TRBV4-1 to TRBJ1-1; D uncertain. The CDR3 is 13 amino acids. The germline gives CDR1 MGHRA, CDR2 YSYEKL. V gave up 4 bases and J gave up 3 bases, with 9 bases separating them. CDR3 in DNA: TGCGCCAGCAGCCGAAGCGGGGACACTGAAGCTTTCTTT. Translating gives CASSRSGDTEAFF.

CDR3 loop: CASILSFGNTIYF. CDR3 sequence (DNA): TGTGCCAGCATCCTAAGCTTCGGAAACACCATATATTTT. The chain employs TRBV6-1 and TRBJ1-3; no definite D call. V was pared by 7 bases and J by 4 bases, with 11 bases between. Germline-derived CDR1 and CDR2 are MNHNS and SASEGT. CDR3 length: 13 amino acids.

Note on this clone: The junction does not match germline at one end; this may be a read error. CDR3 sequence (DNA): TGTGCCAGCAGCCGACAGCAGGGTAGCCATCAGCCCCAGCATTTT. Its translation: CASSRQQGSHQPQHF. V gene TRBV7-2 combines with J gene TRBJ1-5; D is possibly TRBD1 (5 bases). Germline values: CDR1 SGHTA, CDR2 FQGNSA. The CDR3 has 15 residues.

This chain joins TRBV11-2 and TRBJ1-5, with 8 bases lining up with TRBD1. This CDR3 has 15 residues. The ends lost 2 bases at V and 4 bases at J; junction bases unmatched: 4. The germline V gene encodes CDR1 SGHAT and CDR2 FQNNGV. The DNA of the CDR3 is TGTGCCAGCAGCTTAAACACAGGGGGAAATCAGCCCCAGCATTTT. Protein product: CASSLNTGGNQPQHF.

This clone came up a few times. This chain connects TRBV27 to TRBJ1-1; D gene unclear. Germline lookup yields CDR1 MNHEY and CDR2 SMNVEV (reference sequence). There are 13 residues in the CDR3. V lost 5 bases, J lost 7 bases, and 14 bases lay in between. The DNA for the CDR3 is TGTGCCAGCAGTGCACCGGGAAAGGATGAAGCTTTCTTT. This codes for CASSAPGKDEAFF.

This clone turned up a few times. This chain joins TRBV4-3 and TRBJ1-4; TRBD1 aligns across 9 bases. In germline, CDR1 is LGHNA, CDR2 YSLEER. Trimming took 2 bases from V and 10 from J; bases not matched to a gene: 11. This CDR3 region has 16 residues. CDR3 DNA: TGCGCCAGCAGCCAACTGGACAGGGGAAGCTTGGGAAAACTGTTTTTT. Amino acid sequence: CASSQLDRGSLGKLFF.

V gene TRBV6-5 combines with J gene TRBJ1-2; 8 positions match TRBD1. The CDR3 contains 15 residues. Germline lookup yields CDR1 MNHEY and CDR2 SVGAGI. The V gene end was trimmed by 2 bases and the J gene end by 8 bases; junction bases not matched to a gene: 10. The CDR3 loop reads CASSYITRTGKGYTF. CDR3 DNA sequence: TGTGCCAGCAGTTACATAACTAGGACAGGGAAGGGCTACACCTTC.

The chain employs TRBV9 and TRBJ2-5; TRBD2 matches at 11 bases. CDR1 is SGDLS and CDR2 is YYNGEE in the germline V gene. The trim removed 3 bases at V and 2 bases at J, leaving 6 bases unmatched. The CDR3 contains 16 residues. The CDR3 DNA reads TGTGCCAGCAGCGAGGGACTAGCGGACACTCAAGAGACCCAGTACTTC. This gives the protein CASSEGLADTQETQYF.

Points on this clone: Other DNA sequences within the sample encode an identical CDR3. J is TRBJ2-5 and V is TRBV5-1; the match to TRBD2 covers 7 bases. The CDR3 is 14 residues long. Germline assignment: CDR1 SGHRS and CDR2 YFSETQ. Trimming took 4 bases from V and 2 from J; bases not matched to a gene: 5. This chain's CDR3 is CASSSGTTQETQYF. CDR3 bases: TGCGCCAGCAGCAGCGGGACTACGCAAGAGACCCAGTACTTC. The whole variable domain, filled in from reference TRBV5-1 and TRBJ2-5, reads KAGVTQTPRYLIKTRGQQVTLSCSPISGHRSVSWYQQTPGQGLQFLFEYFSETQRNKGNFPGRFSGRQFSNSRSEMNVSTLELGDSALYLCASSSGTTQETQYFGPGTRLLVL.

There are a few counts of this clone. The gene calls are TRBV28 and TRBJ1-1; TRBD1 agrees at 7 bases. There are 14 residues in the CDR3. Trimming at V came to 1 base and at J to 7 bases, leaving 6 bases not matched to a gene. Germline-derived CDR1 and CDR2 are MDHEN and SYDVKM. As DNA, the CDR3 is TGTGCCAGCAGTTTATCCGGACAGGTTCTTGAAGCTTTCTTT. It yields the protein CASSLSGQVLEAFF. Looking up the rest from reference TRBV28 and TRBJ1-1 gives the full variable domain: DVKVTQSSRYLVKRTGEKVFLECVQDMDHENMFWYRQDPGLGLRLIYFSYDVKMKEKGDIPEGYSVSREKKERFSLILESASTNQTSMYLCASSLSGQVLEAFFGQGTRLTVV.

The chain employs TRBV15 and TRBJ2-5; 8 nucleotides align to TRBD2. Germline V gene sequence: CDR1 LNHNV, CDR2 YYDKDF (reference sequence). The CDR3 runs 15 residues. Trimming took 6 bases from V and 2 from J; bases not matched to a gene: 8. The CDR3 here is CATRGIAGLQETQYF. The CDR3 coding sequence is TGTGCCACCAGAGGGATAGCGGGGCTTCAAGAGACCCAGTACTTC.

V and J are TRBV5-1 and TRBJ2-1; 10 nucleotides align to TRBD1. CDR1 and CDR2 from the germline V gene are SGHRS and YFSETQ. The CDR3 is made up of 15 amino acids. V trimming: 1 base; J trimming: 9 bases; junction bases outside the gene matches: 7. This CDR3 is CASSLSLTGGGEQFF. The CDR3 region has the DNA TGCGCCAGCAGCTTGTCTCTGACAGGGGGCGGTGAGCAGTTCTTC.

This chain connects TRBV10-2 to TRBJ1-2, with D possibly being TRBD1 (6 bases). Per the germline V gene, CDR1 is WSHSY and CDR2 is SAAADI. V shed 3 bases and J shed 2 bases, with 10 bases lying between them. CDR3 length: 14 residues. The CDR3 DNA reads as TGCGCCAGCAGTGAAGGGGGGGCCAACTATGGCTACACCTTC. As protein: CASSEGGANYGYTF.

This chain links TRBV6-1 with TRBJ2-1; 10 nucleotides line up with TRBD2. The CDR3 has 14 amino acids. The V segment lost 11 bases and the J segment 2 bases; nucleotides outside the gene matches: 6. CDR1 is MNHNS, CDR2 SASEGT, per germline. The CDR3 region is CASGTSDAYNEQFF. The CDR3 DNA sequence: TGTGCCTCCGGGACTAGCGACGCCTACAATGAGCAGTTCTTC.

The chain carries TRBV6-1 and TRBJ2-5, with TRBD1 matching 7 bases. The CDR3 contains 14 residues. The ends lost 6 bases at V and 5 bases at J; junction bases unmatched: 9. From germline, CDR1 is MNHNS and CDR2 SASEGT. This CDR3 reads CASRNTGEGETQYF. The CDR3 coding sequence is TGTGCCAGCAGGAACACAGGGGAAGGGGAGACCCAGTACTTC.